The 4 T cell receptor beta chains below come from one sample, sequenced in a study of Graves' ophthalmopathy and Graves' hyperthyroidism. Researchers took RNA transcripts and amplified TCR beta CDR3 regions from them. HTBI primers served in a first-round RT-PCR, which a second-round multiplex PCR followed. TCRdb re-called the multiplex PCR reads with MiXCR, one entry per CDR3 protein. This table has about 200,000 distinct CDR3 sequences, roughly 29% appearing once. Sample: peripheral blood. These receptors came from a man aged 50 or older with Graves' ophthalmopathy.

This clonotype was picked up many times. The V gene is TRBV25-1, the J gene TRBJ2-5; D could derive from TRBD1 or TRBD2 (5 bases each). The germline gives CDR1 MGHDK, CDR2 SYGVNS. The V end lost 4 bases, the J end lost 5 bases, and 11 bases lay between the germline ends. CDR3 length: 13 residues. DNA for the CDR3: TGTGCCAGCAGTGGAGTGGGACGGGAGACCCAGTACTTC. Protein sequence: CASSGVGRETQYF.

The chain employs TRBV24-1 and TRBJ2-5; D may be TRBD1 (5 bases). The CDR3 is made up of 14 amino acids. The germline CDR1 and CDR2 sequences are KGHDR and SFDVKD. Trimming took 0 bases from V and 5 from J, leaving 9 bases between them. The DNA of the CDR3 is TGTGCCACCAGTGATTTGGTGGCAGGGGAGACCCAGTACTTC. Protein sequence: CATSDLVAGETQYF.

This clonotype occurred many times. The V and J genes are TRBV5-6 and TRBJ1-1; TRBD1 agrees at 11 bases. V trimming: 2 bases; J trimming: 4 bases; junction bases outside the gene matches: 13. The CDR3 sequence is 18 residues long. Germline V gene data show CDR1 as SGHDT and CDR2 as YYEEEE. CDR3 coding DNA: TGTGCCAGCAGCTTTACCCCCGGGACAGGGGGGGTAGTCACTGAAGCTTTCTTT. Its translation is CASSFTPGTGGVVTEAFF.

The chain combines TRBV11-2 with TRBJ1-2; D unclear. Germline CDR1 is SGHAT and CDR2 is FQNNGV. V lost 4 bases, J lost 6 bases, and 15 bases lay in between. CDR3 length: 14 amino acids. CDR3 sequence reads: CASSSFADRDGYTF. The CDR3 DNA is TGTGCCAGCAGCTCTTTCGCAGACCGGGATGGCTACACCTTC.